This entry features one T cell receptor beta chain sequence. The sample is drawn from a study of blood T cell repertoires in COVID-19. The method was immunoSEQ multiplex PCR; TCRdb's version includes in-frame clones alone and lacks a portion of them. The sample records some 400,000 clones, 87% being singletons. There are 14 residues in the CDR3. V gave up 0 bases and J gave up 2 bases, with 9 bases separating them. Germline loops: CDR1 SGDLS, CDR2 YYNGEE. The chain joins TRBV9 to TRBJ2-7; maybe TRBD1 (5 bases). The source of this sequence is a woman aged 25-40 years with COVID-19, enrolled during active disease. The specimen was peripheral blood. The CDR3 spells CASSVGSRAYEQYF. As DNA, the CDR3 is TGTGCCAGCAGCGTAGGGAGCAGGGCCTACGAGCAGTACTTC.